Below, 16 T cell receptor beta chains from the same sample are listed, as sequenced in a study of circulating and synovial CD4+ cells in juvenile arthritis. Generated by immunoSEQ multiplex PCR, the TCRdb table keeps only in-frame clones and is missing some. The sample contains under 40,000 clones, 93% of which appear only once. The sequenced sample consisted of CD4+ T cells from blood. The source is a human donor with juvenile idiopathic arthritis.

This chain uses TRBV21-1 with TRBJ2-7; the table's D call, TRBD2, has no DNA check behind it. TRBV21-1 is a recognized pseudogene. This CDR3 spans 16 amino acids. The DNA for the CDR3 is TGTGCCAGCAGCAAAGTGGAGAGCGGGAAACCCTACGAGCAGTACTTC. Translation: CASSKVESGKPYEQYF.

This clone showed up just once. The CDR3 sequence: CASSLLAVNTEAFF. The CDR3 region has the DNA TGTGCCAGCAGCTTGTTGGCAGTGAACACTGAAGCTTTCTTT. V gene TRBV5-4 combines with J gene TRBJ1-1; D unclear. Germline loops: CDR1 SGHNT, CDR2 YYREEE (reference sequence). The CDR3 is 14 residues long. The V gene lost 1 base and the J gene lost 0 bases, with 7 bases spanning the gap.

This clone was counted a single time. The CDR3 protein is CASDRIAGAAVEQYF. The DNA for the CDR3 is TGTGCCAGTGACCGGATAGCGGGAGCGGCCGTAGAGCAGTACTTC. This rearrangement joins TRBV6-1 to TRBJ2-7, with 9 bases matching TRBD2. Germline V CDR1 and CDR2: MNHNS, SASEGT. The CDR3 consists of 15 residues. Trimming removed 9 bases from V and 7 bases from J; junction bases left unmatched: 16.

The V and J genes are TRBV6-5 and TRBJ2-1; TRBD2 is a possible D gene (6 bases). Germline lookup yields CDR1 MNHEY and CDR2 SVGAGI. The CDR3 is made up of 15 amino acids. V was trimmed by 5 bases and J by 1 base, leaving 12 bases between them. The CDR3 loop is CASSARRGSYNEQFF. CDR3 in DNA: TGTGCCAGCAGTGCCCGGAGGGGATCCTACAATGAGCAGTTCTTC.

The genes are TRBV18 and TRBJ2-1, with 9 bases aligning to TRBD1. The CDR3 sequence is 16 residues long. Germline-derived CDR1 and CDR2 are KGHSH and LQKENI. V gave up 4 bases and J gave up 8 bases; unmatched junction bases: 12. CDR3 nucleotides: TGTGCCAGCTCACAGATACCGGGACAGGGCGGCGATGAGCAGTTCTTC. It is translated as CASSQIPGQGGDEQFF.

The J gene is TRBJ2-7, the V gene TRBV5-1; D is unclear. The CDR3 covers 11 residues. Looked up from germline, CDR1 is SGHRS and CDR2 is YFSETQ. Between the trimmed V and J ends, which lost 7 bases and 7 bases, there was a span of 12 bases. The CDR3 bases are TGCGCCAGCCGCGGATCTGTGGAGCAGTACTTC. Translating gives CASRGSVEQYF. Variable domain in full (rest from reference TRBV5-1 and TRBJ2-7): KAGVTQTPRYLIKTRGQQVTLSCSPISGHRSVSWYQQTPGQGLQFLFEYFSETQRNKGNFPGRFSGRQFSNSRSEMNVSTLELGDSALYLCASRGSVEQYFGPGTRLTVT.

J is TRBJ1-5 and V is TRBV10-3; no clear D. The CDR3 loop spans 13 amino acids. Germline CDR1 reads ENHRY; CDR2 reads SYGVKD. V lost 6 bases, J lost 7 bases, and 13 bases lay in between. Written as DNA, the CDR3 is TGTGCCATCAGGGCCCAGGATTTCCAGCCCCAGCATTTT. Translating gives CAIRAQDFQPQHF.

The chain combines TRBV5-1 with TRBJ2-5; TRBD2 is a possible D gene (5 bases). In germline, CDR1 is SGHRS, CDR2 YFSETQ. V shed 1 base and J shed 4 bases, with 14 bases lying between them. The CDR3 loop spans 15 amino acids. The CDR3 loop reads CASSLYSAGGETQYF. The CDR3 nucleotides read TGCGCCAGCAGCTTGTATTCGGCAGGAGGAGAGACCCAGTACTTC. Full variable domain (rest looked up from reference TRBV5-1 and TRBJ2-5): KAGVTQTPRYLIKTRGQQVTLSCSPISGHRSVSWYQQTPGQGLQFLFEYFSETQRNKGNFPGRFSGRQFSNSRSEMNVSTLELGDSALYLCASSLYSAGGETQYFGPGTRLLVL.

CDR3 protein: CASSYSGSTGEQFF. As DNA, the CDR3 is TGTGCCAGCAGCTATAGCGGGAGCACGGGTGAGCAGTTCTTC. The chain has TRBV11-3 and TRBJ2-1; 9 nucleotides line up with TRBD2. This CDR3 has 14 residues. Losses at the gene ends were 4 bases for V and 9 bases for J; bases not matched to a gene: 7. From germline, CDR1 is SGHNT and CDR2 YENEEA.

The CDR3 sequence is CASSLGVRAQYGYTF. CDR3 coding DNA: TGTGCCAGCAGCTTGGGAGTGAGAGCCCAATATGGCTACACCTTC. The chain couples TRBV5-4 to TRBJ1-2, with unresolved D. The length of the CDR3 is 15 residues. V lost 0 bases and J 5 bases, leaving 14 bases between the germline ends. Per germline, CDR1 SGHNT and CDR2 YYREEE (reference sequence). Full variable domain (remainder filled in from reference TRBV5-4 and TRBJ1-2): ETGVTQSPTHLIKTRGQQVTLRCSSQSGHNTVSWYQQALGQGPQFIFQYYREEENGRGNFPPRFSGLQFPNYSSELNVNALELDDSALYLCASSLGVRAQYGYTFGSGTRLTVV.

The gene calls are TRBV14 and TRBJ2-7; D might be TRBD2 (5 bases). The CDR3 covers 17 residues. Trimming removed 1 base from V and 4 bases from J, with 20 bases in between. Germline assignment: CDR1 SGHDN and CDR2 FVKESK. Here the CDR3 DNA reads TGTGCCAGCAGCCAAGGACACCCCCCTATCACGGGGTACGAGCAGTACTTC. Translated, it gives CASSQGHPPITGYEQYF. The full variable domain, completed using reference TRBV14 and TRBJ2-7, is EAGVTQFPSHSVIEKGQTVTLRCDPISGHDNLYWYRRVMGKEIKFLLHFVKESKQDESGMPNNRFLAERTGGTYSTLKVQPAELEDSGVYFCASSQGHPPITGYEQYFGPGTRLTVT.

The chain links TRBV6-4 to TRBJ2-2; TRBD2 agrees at 10 bases. With 5 bases clipped from V and 5 bases from J, the junction kept 8 bases outside the gene matches. Germline CDR1 and CDR2: MRHNA and SNTAGT. The CDR3 runs to 16 residues. CDR3 sequence (DNA): TGTGCCAGCAGTCCTCTAGCGGGAGAGGGGACCGGGGAGCTGTTTTTT. It translates to CASSPLAGEGTGELFF.

The gene calls are TRBV19 and TRBJ1-5, with TRBD1 identical over 7 bases. The germline CDR1 and CDR2 sequences are LNHDA and SQIVND (reference sequence). This CDR3 is 14 amino acids long. V lost 7 bases, J lost 4 bases, and 7 bases stayed unmatched. The CDR3 sequence is CASTKGAINQPQHF. The CDR3 DNA follows: TGTGCCAGTACTAAGGGGGCCATTAATCAGCCCCAGCATTTT.

This clone was detected only once. The chain has TRBV18 and TRBJ2-7, with 10 bases lining up with TRBD1. The germline gives CDR1 KGHSH, CDR2 LQKENI. The CDR3 length is 15 residues. V was clipped by 4 bases and J by 6 bases; unmatched bases: 9. The CDR3 coding sequence is TGTGCCAGCTCACTTCTACCGGGACAGGGGCGCGAGCAGTACTTC. Translation: CASSLLPGQGREQYF.

CDR3 DNA sequence: TGTGCCAGCAGCCTACCTACACGGCGGAAGGCGCAGTATTTT. It specifies CASSLPTRRKAQYF. V is TRBV7-2 and J is TRBJ2-3, with D hard to call. Trimming removed 5 bases from V and 10 bases from J, with 19 bases in between. The length of the CDR3 is 14 residues. The V gene's germline CDR1 is SGHTA and CDR2 FQGNSA.

The chain has TRBV7-6 and TRBJ2-3, with a possible D match to TRBD2 (6 bases). V lost 6 bases and J lost 1, with 11 bases in between. The CDR3 has 14 residues. CDR1 is SGHVS, CDR2 FNYEAQ, per germline. The CDR3 DNA follows: TGTGCCAGCAGGCGGGACCCTCGCACAGATACGCAGTATTTT. Encoded protein: CASRRDPRTDTQYF.